This T cell receptor (beta chain) was captured in a study of blood T cell repertoires in COVID-19. Using immunoSEQ multiplex PCR, the repertoire was profiled, and TCRdb retains in-frame clones only, with some absent. The table lists under 20,000 clones, roughly 88% of them singletons. The source of this sequence is a human donor in a cohort sampled during active COVID-19. Material: peripheral blood.

CDR3 in amino acids: CASSSGTGPYGYTF. In DNA, the CDR3 is TGCGCCAGCAGCTCCGGGACAGGGCCCTATGGCTACACCTTC. This rearrangement joins TRBV5-1 to TRBJ1-2; 9 bases are shared with TRBD1. Looked up from germline, CDR1 is SGHRS and CDR2 is YFSETQ. There are 14 residues in the CDR3. V lost 3 bases to trimming and J lost 4 bases; unmatched junction nucleotides: 4.